The 27 T cell receptor beta chains in this list originate from one sample, sequenced in a study of blood T cell repertoires in COVID-19. TCRdb's copy holds only in-frame clones and misses some; the assay was immunoSEQ multiplex PCR. The table lists some 24,000 clones, 89% of them singletons. Sequencing input: peripheral blood. The receptor set was obtained from a human donor in a cohort sampled during active COVID-19.

The V and J genes are TRBV6-5 and TRBJ1-4; a possible D gene is TRBD1 (6 bases). Germline values: CDR1 MNHEY, CDR2 SVGAGI. The germline V and J ends were trimmed by 9 bases and 3 bases, with 11 bases remaining between them. This CDR3 spans 13 amino acids. The CDR3 DNA reads TGTGCCAGTCAGGGGTCGGCTAATGAAAAACTGTTTTTT. As protein: CASQGSANEKLFF.

This clone was recorded only once. This chain uses TRBV6-5 with TRBJ2-7, with TRBD1 matching 8 bases. V was clipped by 6 bases and J by 3 bases; unmatched bases: 7. Germline V CDR1 and CDR2: MNHEY, SVGAGI. The CDR3 is 14 amino acids. The CDR3 sequence: CASRTDRGYYEQYF. DNA of the CDR3: TGTGCCAGCAGAACCGACAGGGGCTACTACGAGCAGTACTTC.

The rearrangement joins TRBV12-2 to TRBJ2-3; the table calls TRBD2, which could not be checked here. TRBV12-2 is shown as a pseudogene. CDR3 length equals 18 residues. The CDR3 sequence is CASRFCIAGAPLEDTQYF. The CDR3 DNA follows: TGTGCAAGTCGCTTCTGTATAGCGGGGGCGCCACTAGAAGATACGCAGTATTTT.

This chain connects TRBV28 to TRBJ1-1, with 8 bases that match TRBD1. Germline V gene sequence: CDR1 MDHEN, CDR2 SYDVKM. V lost 6 bases, J lost 4 bases, and 4 bases stayed unmatched. The CDR3 sequence is 13 residues long. The CDR3 is CASRQGGGTEAFF. In DNA form, the CDR3 reads TGTGCCAGCAGACAGGGGGGAGGCACTGAAGCTTTCTTT. The entire variable domain, with the rest obtained from reference TRBV28 and TRBJ1-1, is as follows: DVKVTQSSRYLVKRTGEKVFLECVQDMDHENMFWYRQDPGLGLRLIYFSYDVKMKEKGDIPEGYSVSREKKERFSLILESASTNQTSMYLCASRQGGGTEAFFGQGTRLTVV.

CDR3 region: CASTLRGGTSDNEQFF. DNA of the CDR3: TGTGCCAGCACCTTACGGGGAGGGACGAGCGACAATGAGCAGTTCTTC. V gene TRBV28 combines with J gene TRBJ2-1, with 7 bases lining up with TRBD2. Germline lookup yields CDR1 MDHEN and CDR2 SYDVKM. This CDR3 has 16 residues. The junction had 14 bases not matched to a gene; V was cut back by 7 bases and J by 5 bases.

This chain uses TRBV2 with TRBJ2-2; 9 bases are shared with TRBD2. V was pared by 2 bases and J by 7 bases, with 8 bases of the junction left unmatched. This CDR3 has 16 residues. Germline CDR1 SNHLY, CDR2 FYNNEI. The CDR3 loop is CASSEKISGSGGELFF. The CDR3 DNA reads as TGTGCCAGCAGTGAAAAAATTAGCGGGAGTGGCGGGGAGCTGTTTTTT.

The gene calls are TRBV7-2 and TRBJ2-3; TRBD2 matches at 15 bases. V lost 5 bases to trimming and J lost 6 bases; unmatched junction nucleotides: 9. This CDR3 spans 17 amino acids. Germline V gene lookup returns CDR1 SGHTA and CDR2 FQGNSA. In DNA, the CDR3 is TGTGCCAGCAGCAGCCGTGGACTAGCGGGAGGGCCGGATACGCAGTATTTT. The encoded protein is CASSSRGLAGGPDTQYF.

The chain uses TRBV3-1 (or the pseudogene TRBV3-2) and TRBJ2-7, with D uncertain. Germline V CDR1 and CDR2: LGHDT, YNNKEL (reference sequence). V shed 1 base and J shed 7 bases, with 5 bases lying between them. This CDR3 has 11 amino acids. The CDR3 DNA reads TGTGCCAGCAGCCAAGTCAGAGAGCAGTACTTC. Protein: CASSQVREQYF.

The chain combines TRBV28 with TRBJ2-7; 9 nucleotides line up with TRBD1. J was trimmed by 1 base and V by 7 bases; bases with no gene match: 14. CDR1 is MDHEN, CDR2 SYDVKM, per germline. This CDR3 is built from 17 residues. CDR3 residues: CASTLVWDRERSYEQYF. The CDR3 bases are TGTGCCAGCACTCTCGTATGGGACAGGGAAAGATCCTACGAGCAGTACTTC.

V and J are TRBV24-1 and TRBJ2-1, with 12 positions matching TRBD2. The CDR3 runs to 14 residues. After removal of 9 bases from V and 8 bases from J, the junction contained 7 bases not matched to a gene. CDR1 is KGHDR and CDR2 is SFDVKD in the germline V gene. The CDR3 DNA is TGTGCCACCGGCGGACTAGCGGGATACGATGAGCAGTTCTTC. Its protein product is CATGGLAGYDEQFF.

This clone has only a few counts. The chain recombines TRBV4-2 with TRBJ1-5; unclear D gene. This CDR3 is built from 15 residues. Deletions cut 1 base from V and 4 bases from J, with 11 bases between. Per the germline V gene, CDR1 is LGHNA and CDR2 is YNFKEQ. CDR3 nucleotides: TGTGCCAGCAGCCAAGTTGGGCAGTCGAATCAGCCCCAGCATTTT. Translated: CASSQVGQSNQPQHF.

The chain has TRBV15 and TRBJ1-5; 10 nucleotides agree with TRBD1. Germline CDR1 and CDR2: LNHNV and YYDKDF (reference sequence). CDR3 length: 15 amino acids. The V and J ends lost 5 bases and 7 bases, in that order; junction bases with no gene match: 8. CDR3 nucleotides: TGTGCCACCAGCGACGACAGGGGGCGGGACCAGCCCCAGCATTTT. Protein: CATSDDRGRDQPQHF.

The chain has TRBV5-1 and TRBJ1-1; D remains ambiguous. CDR1 and CDR2 (germline): SGHRS, YFSETQ. V was trimmed by 7 bases and J by 1 base, leaving 14 bases between them. CDR3 length: 14 amino acids. In nucleotides, the CDR3 is TGCGCCAGCGGAAATGGCCGGGGGAACACTGAAGCTTTCTTT. This sequence encodes CASGNGRGNTEAFF.

The chain employs TRBV6-2 or TRBV6-3 and TRBJ2-5, with 9 bases that match TRBD1. The CDR3 contains 15 residues. Germline V CDR1 and CDR2: MNHEY, SVGEGT. Trimming took 4 bases from V and 4 from J; bases not matched to a gene: 7. CDR3 loop: CASSLQGARGETQYF. CDR3 nucleotide sequence: TGTGCCAGCAGTTTACAGGGGGCGCGGGGAGAGACCCAGTACTTC.

The chain combines TRBV7-9 with TRBJ1-6; 8 bases fit TRBD1. Per the germline V gene, CDR1 is SEHNR and CDR2 is FQNEAQ (reference sequence). The CDR3 runs 16 residues. With 5 bases clipped from V and 2 bases from J, the junction kept 5 bases outside the gene matches. In nucleotides, the CDR3 is TGTGCCAGCAGCGCGTCAGGGGGCGCCTATAATTCACCCCTCCACTTT. It is translated as CASSASGGAYNSPLHF.

CDR3 residues: CASSLAGGQDGYTF. The CDR3 region has the DNA TGTGCCAGCAGCTTGGCCGGAGGGCAGGATGGCTACACCTTC. The chain couples TRBV5-4 to TRBJ1-2; D not resolved. V dropped 0 bases and J dropped 6 bases, with 12 bases sitting between them. The CDR3 covers 14 residues. Germline assignment: CDR1 SGHNT and CDR2 YYREEE (reference sequence). Full variable domain (remainder filled in from reference TRBV5-4 and TRBJ1-2): ETGVTQSPTHLIKTRGQQVTLRCSSQSGHNTVSWYQQALGQGPQFIFQYYREEENGRGNFPPRFSGLQFPNYSSELNVNALELDDSALYLCASSLAGGQDGYTFGSGTRLTVV.

In nucleotides, the CDR3 is TGCAGCGTTGAAGGGTCCGGGACAGGGGTGAACACTGAAGCTTTCTTT. This sequence encodes CSVEGSGTGVNTEAFF. V usage is TRBV29-1 and J usage is TRBJ1-1, with 10 bases lining up with TRBD1. The germline V gene has CDR1 SQVTM and CDR2 ANQGSEA. The CDR3 contains 16 residues. After removal of 1 base from V and 0 bases from J, the junction contained 5 bases not matched to a gene. The variable domain in full, completed from reference TRBV29-1 and TRBJ1-1, reads SAVISQKPSRDICQRGTSLTIQCQVDSQVTMMFWYRQQPGQSLTLIATANQGSEATYESGFVIDKFPISRPNLTFSTLTVSNMSPEDSSIYLCSVEGSGTGVNTEAFFGQGTRLTVV.

The rearrangement joins TRBV5-1 to TRBJ2-7, with D perhaps matching TRBD1 (6 bases). The CDR3 extends over 15 amino acids. V was clipped by 0 bases and J by 4 bases, with 14 bases between them. Germline V gene lookup returns CDR1 SGHRS and CDR2 YFSETQ. In nucleotides, the CDR3 is TGCGCCAGCAGCTTGGCCGGGACACCAAGTTACGAGCAGTACTTC. Its protein product is CASSLAGTPSYEQYF.

The V gene is TRBV4-2, the J gene TRBJ1-4, with 7 bases aligning to TRBD1. The length of the CDR3 is 15 residues. J lost 6 bases, V lost 4 bases, and 8 bases had no gene match. Germline V lookup: CDR1 LGHNA, CDR2 YNFKEQ. In nucleotides, the CDR3 is TGTGCCAGCAGCCCAAACAGGGGAAGAGATGAAAAACTGTTTTTT. It codes for CASSPNRGRDEKLFF.

The rearrangement joins TRBV6-5 to TRBJ2-7, with 10 bases lining up with TRBD1. Germline lookup yields CDR1 MNHEY and CDR2 SVGAGI. With 5 bases clipped from V and 5 bases from J, the junction kept 6 bases outside the gene matches. The length of the CDR3 is 14 residues. The CDR3 sequence is CASSPRTGGDEQYF. The DNA for the CDR3 is TGTGCCAGCAGTCCAAGGACAGGGGGGGACGAGCAGTACTTC.

V is TRBV18 and J is TRBJ2-1; D call uncertain. CDR1 and CDR2 from the germline V gene are KGHSH and LQKENI. The CDR3 runs 16 residues. Trimming shortened V by 3 bases and J by 0 bases, and 12 bases separated the two germline ends. In DNA form, the CDR3 reads TGTGCCAGCTCACCTACTGGTCCCTCCTCCTACAATGAGCAGTTCTTC. It specifies CASSPTGPSSYNEQFF.

This clone came up a few times. The CDR3 spells CASSHRDRNEKLFF. Written as DNA, the CDR3 is TGTGCCAGTAGTCACCGGGACAGAAATGAAAAACTGTTTTTT. The V gene is TRBV19, the J gene TRBJ1-4, with 7 bases that match TRBD1. Germline V lookup: CDR1 LNHDA, CDR2 SQIVND (reference sequence). CDR3 length equals 14 residues. V lost 5 bases to trimming and J lost 5 bases; unmatched junction nucleotides: 5.

The chain recombines TRBV5-8 with TRBJ2-1, with D maybe TRBD1 (6 bases). Per the germline V gene, CDR1 is SGHTS and CDR2 is YDEGEE. The ends were cut back, 3 bases at V and 9 bases at J, with 25 bases in the middle. This CDR3 comprises 17 residues. Here the CDR3 DNA reads TGTGCCAGCAGCTCCTACCCCATGGGACACCCGGGTAGTGAGCAGTTCTTC. Encoded protein: CASSSYPMGHPGSEQFF.

This chain links TRBV6-1 with TRBJ2-3; a weak D match, TRBD2 (6 bases). The CDR3 extends over 16 amino acids. Germline V gene lookup returns CDR1 MNHNS and CDR2 SASEGT. Trimming stripped 4 bases from V and 2 bases from J, with 16 bases between. In DNA, the CDR3 is TGTGCCAGCAGTGCGTTCGGGGGATCCTTCACAGATACGCAGTATTTT. Protein: CASSAFGGSFTDTQYF.

The chain uses TRBV28 and TRBJ1-1; D is uncertain. Germline V gene sequence: CDR1 MDHEN, CDR2 SYDVKM. This CDR3 has 12 residues. V lost 6 bases and J 1 base, leaving 6 bases between the germline ends. The CDR3 is CASSVRNTEAFF. The DNA for the CDR3 is TGTGCCAGCAGCGTCAGGAACACTGAAGCTTTCTTT.

The rearrangement joins TRBV27 to TRBJ2-3; 8 bases are a match to TRBD2. Per the germline V gene, CDR1 is MNHEY and CDR2 is SMNVEV (reference sequence). Germline trimming cut 5 bases from V and 4 bases from J; bases unmatched to any gene: 14. There are 17 residues in the CDR3. The CDR3 region is CASSAQRGRPWADTQYF. The CDR3 DNA is TGTGCCAGCAGTGCTCAGCGGGGGCGCCCCTGGGCAGATACGCAGTATTTT.

The V call is TRBV7-9, the J call TRBJ1-2; 9 bases fit TRBD1. V lost 5 bases, J lost 5 bases, and 9 bases stayed unmatched. The germline CDR1 and CDR2 sequences are SEHNR and FQNEAQ (reference sequence). The CDR3 consists of 15 residues. The CDR3 protein is CASSKPGQGFYGYTF. The DNA of the CDR3 is TGTGCCAGCAGCAAACCGGGACAGGGCTTTTATGGCTACACCTTC. The complete variable domain, with remaining parts taken from reference TRBV7-9 and TRBJ1-2, reads DTGVSQNPRHKITKRGQNVTFRCDPISEHNRLYWYRQTLGQGPEFLTYFQNEAQLEKSRLLSDRFSAERPKGSFSTLEIQRTEQGDSAMYLCASSKPGQGFYGYTFGSGTRLTVV.